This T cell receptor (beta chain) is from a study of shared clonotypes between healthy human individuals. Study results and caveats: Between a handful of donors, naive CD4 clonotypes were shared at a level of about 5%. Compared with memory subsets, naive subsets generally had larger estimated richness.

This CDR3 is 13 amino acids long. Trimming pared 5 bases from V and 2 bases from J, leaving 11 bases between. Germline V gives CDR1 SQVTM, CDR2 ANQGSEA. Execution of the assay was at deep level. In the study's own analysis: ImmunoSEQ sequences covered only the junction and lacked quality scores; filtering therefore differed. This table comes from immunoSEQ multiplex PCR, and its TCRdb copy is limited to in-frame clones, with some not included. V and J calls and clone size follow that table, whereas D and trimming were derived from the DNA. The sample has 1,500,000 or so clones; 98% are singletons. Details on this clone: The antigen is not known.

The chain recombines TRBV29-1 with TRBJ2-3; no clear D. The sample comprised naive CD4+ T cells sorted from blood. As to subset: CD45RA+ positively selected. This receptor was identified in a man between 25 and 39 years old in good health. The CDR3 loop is CSVSYALTDTQYF. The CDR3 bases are TGCAGCGTTTCTTACGCCCTCACAGATACGCAGTATTTT.